This entry lists 14 T cell receptor beta chains sequenced from one sample in a study of PD-1 blockade in classical Hodgkin lymphoma. Using immunoSEQ multiplex PCR, the repertoire was profiled, and TCRdb retains in-frame clones only, with some absent. The table includes 100,000 or so clones, roughly 91% detected once. With no exception, relapse followed autologous stem cell transplantation in all patients, and brentuximab vedotin exposure varied. The sample was peripheral blood mononuclear cells (PBMCs), taken before the second cycle of nivolumab. The receptor source for this set is a human donor with classical Hodgkin lymphoma.

The chain combines TRBV5-8 with TRBJ2-7; D not certain. V lost 3 bases and J 4 bases, leaving 20 bases between the germline ends. The CDR3 is 16 residues long. Germline-derived CDR1 and CDR2 are SGHTS and YDEGEE. This chain's CDR3 is CASSYYRTHTPYEQYF. The CDR3 DNA follows: TGTGCCAGCAGCTACTATAGGACCCATACACCTTACGAGCAGTACTTC.

The genes are TRBV7-9 and TRBJ2-5; TRBD1 aligns across 7 bases. The CDR3 has 13 amino acids. V shed 4 bases and J 7 bases; nucleotides not matched to a gene: 6. Germline CDR1 and CDR2: SEHNR and FQNEAQ (reference sequence). In DNA, the CDR3 is TGTGCCAGCAGCTCAGGGGGATTAGGGACCCAGTACTTC. It codes for CASSSGGLGTQYF.

The chain employs TRBV10-3 and TRBJ2-7; D not resolved. V lost 3 bases and J 3 bases, leaving 9 bases between the germline ends. The germline V gene encodes CDR1 ENHRY and CDR2 SYGVKD. The CDR3 runs 13 residues. Written as DNA, the CDR3 is TGTGCCATCAGTGATGAGGCGTTCTACGAGCAGTACTTC. Its protein is CAISDEAFYEQYF.

In nucleotides, the CDR3 is TGTGCCAGTAGTATCCCGGGACAGGGGAGGAATGAGCAGTTCTTC. The encoded protein is CASSIPGQGRNEQFF. This rearrangement joins TRBV19 to TRBJ2-1, with TRBD1 matching 10 bases. The CDR3 extends over 15 amino acids. Trimming removed 3 bases from V and 7 bases from J; junction bases left unmatched: 6. Germline-derived CDR1 and CDR2 are LNHDA and SQIVND (reference sequence).

CDR3 DNA: TGTGCCAGCAGCCCGATGACAGTCTACGAGCAGTACTTC. This sequence encodes CASSPMTVYEQYF. This chain links TRBV28 with TRBJ2-7, with TRBD1 as a possible D gene (5 bases). Germline V lookup: CDR1 MDHEN, CDR2 SYDVKM. This CDR3 region has 13 residues. The germline V and J ends were trimmed by 6 bases and 3 bases, with 12 bases remaining between them. Together with reference TRBV28 and TRBJ2-7, the CDR3 gives the full variable domain: DVKVTQSSRYLVKRTGEKVFLECVQDMDHENMFWYRQDPGLGLRLIYFSYDVKMKEKGDIPEGYSVSREKKERFSLILESASTNQTSMYLCASSPMTVYEQYFGPGTRLTVT.

CDR3 sequence: CAISEGPRGWETQYF. CDR3 bases: TGTGCCATCAGTGAGGGCCCGAGGGGGTGGGAGACCCAGTACTTC. The chain joins TRBV10-3 to TRBJ2-5; the D gene is possibly TRBD1 (6 bases). Trimming removed 2 bases from V and 5 bases from J, with 15 bases in between. The CDR3 runs to 15 residues. Looked up from germline, CDR1 is ENHRY and CDR2 is SYGVKD.

This rearrangement joins TRBV2 to TRBJ2-3, with 7 bases identical to TRBD1. Per the germline V gene, CDR1 is SNHLY and CDR2 is FYNNEI. The CDR3 length is 14 residues. The junction had 6 bases not matched to a gene; V was cut back by 7 bases and J by 2 bases. The CDR3 is CASTYRGYTDTQYF. The CDR3 DNA sequence: TGTGCCAGCACCTACAGGGGATACACAGATACGCAGTATTTT.

In its sample, this clone was seen a few times. In nucleotides, the CDR3 is TGTGCCAGCAGTGTATGGGATACTGAAGCTTTCTTT. This codes for CASSVWDTEAFF. The gene calls are TRBV2 and TRBJ1-1; D gene uncertain. V was pared by 4 bases and J by 5 bases, with 8 bases between. The CDR3 has 12 amino acids. The V gene's germline CDR1 is SNHLY and CDR2 FYNNEI. The entire variable domain, with the rest obtained from reference TRBV2 and TRBJ1-1, is as follows: EPEVTQTPSHQVTQMGQEVILRCVPISNHLYFYWYRQILGQKVEFLVSFYNNEISEKSEIFDDQFSVERPDGSNFTLKIRSTKLEDSAMYFCASSVWDTEAFFGQGTRLTVV.

The V gene is TRBV11-2, the J gene TRBJ1-1; D possibly corresponds to TRBD1 (6 bases). CDR1 and CDR2 from the germline V gene are SGHAT and FQNNGV. The V and J ends lost 7 bases and 4 bases respectively, with 19 bases between them. This CDR3 has 15 residues. As DNA, the CDR3 is TGTGCCAGCAAACCGCTTACAGGGCTGGGCACTGAAGCTTTCTTT. Protein: CASKPLTGLGTEAFF. Complete variable domain (other parts from reference TRBV11-2 and TRBJ1-1): EAGVAQSPRYKIIEKRQSVAFWCNPISGHATLYWYQQILGQGPKLLIQFQNNGVVDDSQLPKDRFSAERLKGVDSTLKIQPAKLEDSAVYLCASKPLTGLGTEAFFGQGTRLTVV.

This chain uses TRBV13 with TRBJ1-4; tentatively, D is TRBD1 (6 bases). Between the trimmed V and J ends, which lost 2 bases and 7 bases, there was a span of 17 bases. CDR3 length: 16 amino acids. CDR1 PRHDT and CDR2 FYEKMQ come from the germline V gene (reference sequence). The CDR3 nucleotides are TGTGCCAGCAGCTTAAAGCGGCTGGGGGCGAGTGAAAAACTGTTTTTT. This codes for CASSLKRLGASEKLFF.

The chain joins TRBV5-6 to TRBJ2-1; 11 bases are shared with TRBD2. The CDR3 has 17 residues. Looked up from germline, CDR1 is SGHDT and CDR2 is YYEEEE. Trimming removed 0 bases from V and 3 bases from J; junction bases left unmatched: 5. The CDR3 loop reads CASSLVASGGLYNEQFF. The CDR3 region has the DNA TGTGCCAGCAGCTTGGTAGCTAGCGGGGGGCTCTACAATGAGCAGTTCTTC.

For the CDR3, the DNA is TGTGCCAGCAGCTCAGAAGCGGGGGGAGATACGCAGTATTTT. This codes for CASSSEAGGDTQYF. The chain combines TRBV7-3 with TRBJ2-3; TRBD2 aligns across 9 bases. Germline loops: CDR1 SGHTA, CDR2 FQGTGA. V lost 4 bases, J lost 5 bases, and 4 bases stayed unmatched. The CDR3 is 14 residues long.

The gene calls are TRBV10-1 and TRBJ2-2; D unresolved. From germline, CDR1 is WNHNN and CDR2 SYGVQD (reference sequence). This CDR3 is built from 17 residues. V was shortened by 2 bases and J by 6 bases, with 19 bases between the two germline ends. CDR3 coding DNA: TGCGCCAGCAGTGAGAATCGGCCAGAAAGGTCCGCCGGGGAGCTGTTTTTT. This encodes CASSENRPERSAGELFF.

This clone was observed a few times. The CDR3: CASSFKPAGGRQFF. In DNA form, the CDR3 reads TGTGCCAGCAGCTTTAAACCCGCGGGGGGGCGACAGTTCTTC. The chain recombines TRBV7-3 with TRBJ2-1, with 9 bases fitting TRBD2. V lost 3 bases, J lost 13 bases, and 10 bases stayed unmatched. The CDR3 extends over 14 amino acids. Per germline, CDR1 SGHTA and CDR2 FQGTGA.